Below, one T cell receptor beta chain is given with its context. Its matching antigen is unknown. Germline loops: CDR1 SEHNR, CDR2 FQNEAQ (reference sequence). Trimming removed 2 bases at V and 7 bases at J, with 15 bases between. The CDR3 loop spans 14 amino acids. Some 97,000 TCR templates underwent assay in every sample. TCRdb's table, derived via immunoSEQ multiplex PCR, lists solely in-frame clones and lacks some. This table has more than 85,000 clones, around 95% appearing once. These data originate in a study of siplizumab effects on memory and regulatory T cells. General study findings and limits: It was never confirmed that proliferating Tregs from siplizumab cultures were suppressive. Siplizumab significantly brought down the alloreactive sequences that trace back to unstimulated CD4+ memory cells. There were only a minor fraction of alloreactive clones that mapped to unstimulated subsets.

This TCR was sampled from a human donor in good health. This rearrangement joins TRBV7-9 to TRBJ2-7, with D possibly being TRBD1 (5 bases). Material for sequencing was Tregs sorted from blood. CDR3 coding DNA: TGTGCCAGCAGCTTATGGGGCAGCCCCTGGGAGCAGTACTTC. Residues: CASSLWGSPWEQYF.